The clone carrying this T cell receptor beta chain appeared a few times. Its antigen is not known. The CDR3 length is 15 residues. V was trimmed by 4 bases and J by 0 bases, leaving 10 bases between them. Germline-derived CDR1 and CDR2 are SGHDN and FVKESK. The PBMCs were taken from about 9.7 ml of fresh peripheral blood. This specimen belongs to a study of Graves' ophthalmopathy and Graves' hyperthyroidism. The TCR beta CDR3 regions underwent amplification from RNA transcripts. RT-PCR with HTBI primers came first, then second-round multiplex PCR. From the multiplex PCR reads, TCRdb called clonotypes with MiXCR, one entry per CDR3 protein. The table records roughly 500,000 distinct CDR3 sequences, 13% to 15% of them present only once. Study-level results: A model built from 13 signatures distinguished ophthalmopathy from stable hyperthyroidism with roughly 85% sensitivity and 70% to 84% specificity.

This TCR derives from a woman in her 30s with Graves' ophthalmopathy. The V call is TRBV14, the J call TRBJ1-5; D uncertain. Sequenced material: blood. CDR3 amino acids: CASSRREYSNQPQHF. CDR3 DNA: TGTGCCAGCAGCCGGCGAGAATATAGCAATCAGCCCCAGCATTTT.